Given below is one T cell receptor beta chain in context. Its antigen is still unknown. The input lacks base qualities; no much larger clone sits a single base away. The run used an Illumina HiSeq 2000. Multiplex PCR amplification was used to generate the TCR beta chain libraries. High-throughput sequencing was used to analyze the amplified TCR beta chain products. The raw public data were reprocessed by TCRdb itself: fastp quality trimming at Q25, MiXCR clonotype calling, in-frame beta chains only. For every CDR3 protein sequence, its rows merge into one entry that carries the most common genes and DNA. This sample lists 50,000 to 55,000 distinct CDR3 sequences; roughly 41% were detected once. Jointly, the top ten make up 10% of the sample. The CDR3 starts with the cysteine, ends with the phenylalanine, and has 15 residues. Just CDR3 DNA is preserved here, 45 bases in frame from base 1. Trimming removed 0 bases from V and 0 bases from J, leaving 7 bases between the germline ends. The germline V gene sets CDR1 to SGHRS and CDR2 to YFSETQ.

The data belong to a study of breast tumors, draining lymph nodes, adjacent tissues (dated by TCRdb to 2016 to 2017). Regarding the research as a whole: In breast cancer patients, the study compared the TCR beta repertoires of tumor, adjacent nontumor tissue and axillary lymph nodes. The study was designed to assess the relationships and possible T-cell exchange between tumor, surrounding tissue and draining lymph node repertoires in human breast cancer. Beyond this particular receptor, the publication reports: The data were considered consistent with most tumor T cells being derived from the lymph node and subsequently expanding within tumor tissue. Tumor and nontumor tissue repertoires were significantly more similar in luminal-like than in basal-like breast cancer. The conclusion that tumor T cells originate in lymph nodes was framed as consistent with a hypothesis rather than directly demonstrated. Tumor T-cell repertoires showed less diversity than lymph node repertoires and more diversity than nontumor tissue repertoires, and tumor T-cell repertoires showed preferential V and J gene usage.

The TCR originated in a female donor with breast cancer. Some clones in this sample may be carry-over from other donors' samples. Sequenced material: breast tumor tissue. The sequence is built from TRBV5-1 and TRBJ1-5; the D gene remains uncertain. The DNA is as follows: TGCGCCAGCAGCTTGGGGGTCAATAGCAATCAGCCCCAGCATTTT. The encoded protein is CASSLGVNSNQPQHF.